One and the same sample provided the 30 T cell receptor beta chains below, sequenced in a study of T cell responses to AZD1222 COVID-19 vaccine. Method: immunoSEQ multiplex PCR; TCRdb's copy keeps in-frame clones and lacks some. The sample lists about 270,000 clones, roughly 93% occurring once. Sequenced material: peripheral blood, taken 28 days after the second AZD1222 dose. The source is an adult who received the AZD1222 COVID-19 vaccine.

The V call is TRBV11-3, the J call TRBJ2-5, with D possibly being TRBD1 or TRBD2 (5 bases each). Trimming removed 5 bases at V and 4 bases at J, with 8 bases between. Per germline, CDR1 SGHNT and CDR2 YENEEA. The CDR3 covers 12 residues. The CDR3 DNA follows: TGTGCCAGCAGCGATGGGGGAGAGACCCAGTACTTC. Its translation: CASSDGGETQYF.

This clone has a handful of counts. This rearrangement joins TRBV6-6 to TRBJ2-2, with D unresolved. Germline V gene sequence: CDR1 MNHNY, CDR2 SVGAGI (reference sequence). The CDR3 is 14 residues long. Trimming shortened V by 7 bases and J by 6 bases, and 15 bases separated the two germline ends. Written as DNA, the CDR3 is TGTGCCAGCAACCTGAGTCCGGGCCCCGGGGAGCTGTTTTTT. Translation gives CASNLSPGPGELFF.

For the CDR3, the DNA is TGCGCCAGCAGTGAGAAGCTAGCGGGGCCGAACACCGGGGAGCTGTTTTTT. Protein sequence: CASSEKLAGPNTGELFF. The rearrangement uses TRBV10-1 and TRBJ2-2; TRBD2 matches 9 bases. Germline assignment: CDR1 WNHNN and CDR2 SYGVQD (reference sequence). The CDR3 extends over 17 amino acids. V shed 2 bases, J shed 0 bases, and the junction held 4 bases outside the gene matches.

This chain links TRBV5-1 with TRBJ2-7; 8 nucleotides match TRBD2. This CDR3 region has 14 residues. V lost 4 bases, J lost 3 bases, and 6 bases stayed unmatched. Germline V gene lookup returns CDR1 SGHRS and CDR2 YFSETQ. CDR3 coding DNA: TGCGCCAGCAGCGCGACTAGCGCGTTCTACGAGCAGTACTTC. Amino acids: CASSATSAFYEQYF.

The rearrangement links TRBV7-8 to TRBJ1-2; D is unresolved. The V and J ends lost 3 bases and 8 bases respectively, with 10 bases between them. Per the germline V gene, CDR1 is SGHVS and CDR2 is FQNEAQ. The length of the CDR3 is 12 residues. The CDR3 sequence: CASSLDLWGYTF. The DNA of the CDR3 is TGTGCCAGCAGCTTGGACCTCTGGGGCTACACCTTC.

This chain uses TRBV27 with TRBJ1-3; TRBD1 matches 7 bases. Trimming removed 5 bases from V and 4 bases from J; junction bases left unmatched: 8. The CDR3 extends over 15 amino acids. Germline CDR1 and CDR2: MNHEY and SMNVEV (reference sequence). The CDR3 reads CASSTLSGGGNTIYF. In DNA, the CDR3 is TGTGCCAGCAGTACACTTTCAGGGGGAGGAAACACCATATATTTT.

This chain connects TRBV19 to TRBJ1-2; tentatively, D is TRBD1 (5 bases). The CDR3 spans 14 residues. Trimming removed 6 bases from V and 0 bases from J, with 11 bases in between. The germline V gene has CDR1 LNHDA and CDR2 SQIVND (reference sequence). The CDR3 sequence: CASRIRDSNYGYTF. The CDR3 DNA is TGTGCCAGTAGAATCAGGGATTCTAACTATGGCTACACCTTC.

The gene calls are TRBV6-2 or TRBV6-3 and TRBJ1-5, with unresolved D. The V end was cut by 0 bases, the J end by 9 bases, with 6 bases between. Germline-derived CDR1 and CDR2 are MNHEY and SVGEGT. CDR3 length: 12 amino acids. Here the CDR3 reads CASSYSTGPQHF. CDR3 nucleotides: TGTGCCAGCAGTTACTCTACCGGGCCCCAGCATTTT.

The chain links TRBV5-6 to TRBJ1-1; the D gene is possibly TRBD1 (5 bases). Trimming took off 1 base at V and 5 bases at J, with 18 bases between the two ends. The CDR3 is 16 residues long. Germline V gives CDR1 SGHDT, CDR2 YYEEEE. CDR3 region: CASSLSGGTIRTEAFF. The CDR3 bases are TGTGCCAGCAGCTTGAGCGGGGGGACCATTAGGACTGAAGCTTTCTTT. Full variable domain (missing parts from reference TRBV5-6 and TRBJ1-1): DAGVTQSPTHLIKTRGQQVTLRCSPKSGHDTVSWYQQALGQGPQFIFQYYEEEERQRGNFPDRFSGHQFPNYSSELNVNALLLGDSALYLCASSLSGGTIRTEAFFGQGTRLTVV.

The chain employs TRBV5-4 and TRBJ1-2, with D unresolved. V was trimmed by 4 bases and J by 7 bases, leaving 14 bases between them. The CDR3 is made up of 13 amino acids. Germline V gene sequence: CDR1 SGHNT, CDR2 YYREEE (reference sequence). CDR3 amino acids: CASSLDRSGGYTF. The CDR3 DNA sequence: TGTGCCAGCAGCCTGGACCGGTCGGGTGGCTACACCTTC.

V gene TRBV9 combines with J gene TRBJ2-1; 10 nucleotides line up with TRBD2. The CDR3 is made up of 14 amino acids. Germline CDR1 is SGDLS and CDR2 is YYNGEE. J gave up 7 bases and V 4 bases, and 5 bases lay outside the gene matches. The CDR3 loop is CASSPAGGRNEQFF. The CDR3, as DNA: TGTGCCAGCAGCCCAGCGGGGGGGCGAAATGAGCAGTTCTTC.

This rearrangement joins TRBV7-2 to TRBJ2-7, with 9 bases that match TRBD2. The CDR3 has 15 residues. Germline CDR1 reads SGHTA; CDR2 reads FQGNSA. V trimming: 5 bases; J trimming: 4 bases; junction bases outside the gene matches: 9. CDR3: CASSPVAGAVYEQYF. The CDR3 nucleotides are TGTGCCAGCAGCCCCGTAGCGGGAGCGGTGTACGAGCAGTACTTC.

The V and J genes are TRBV7-9 and TRBJ2-2; TRBD1 aligns across 7 bases. The CDR3 is made up of 17 amino acids. V lost 5 bases, J lost 5 bases, and 14 bases stayed unmatched. Germline CDR1 and CDR2: SEHNR and FQNEAQ (reference sequence). The CDR3 spells CASSPPLTGRETGELFF. In DNA, the CDR3 is TGTGCCAGCAGCCCCCCCCTGACAGGGCGAGAGACCGGGGAGCTGTTTTTT.

The V call is TRBV7-9, the J call TRBJ1-6; D might be TRBD1 (5 bases). V was pared by 7 bases and J by 5 bases, with 15 bases between. Germline-derived CDR1 and CDR2 are SEHNR and FQNEAQ (reference sequence). The CDR3 consists of 15 residues. The CDR3 DNA reads as TGTGCCAGCACCGATTCGGGGGTTCATAATTCACCCCTCCACTTT. Protein product: CASTDSGVHNSPLHF.

The gene calls are TRBV10-3 and TRBJ2-3; the D gene is possibly TRBD1 (6 bases). The CDR3 runs to 13 residues. Between the trimmed V and J ends, which lost 10 bases and 2 bases, there was a span of 13 bases. From germline, CDR1 is ENHRY and CDR2 SYGVKD. CDR3 sequence: CATRGGPTDTQYF. The CDR3, as DNA: TGTGCCACCAGAGGGGGACCCACAGATACGCAGTATTTT.

V is TRBV29-1 and J is TRBJ1-2; D gene unclear. CDR3 length equals 12 residues. Trimming stripped 4 bases from V and 1 base from J, with 7 bases between. Germline assignment: CDR1 SQVTM and CDR2 ANQGSEA. CDR3 amino acids: CSVGSINYGYTF. The DNA of the CDR3 is TGCAGCGTTGGCTCTATTAACTATGGCTACACCTTC.

J is TRBJ2-1 and V is TRBV9; 8 nucleotides align to TRBD1. V lost 4 bases and J lost 0; bases outside the gene matches: 6. Germline CDR1 SGDLS, CDR2 YYNGEE. The CDR3 has 16 residues. CDR3 bases: TGTGCCAGCAGCAAAAGGGACAGGAGCTCCTACAATGAGCAGTTCTTC. Translation gives CASSKRDRSSYNEQFF.

This clone showed up just once. V is TRBV6-5 and J is TRBJ2-1; D may be TRBD1 (6 bases). The germline gives CDR1 MNHEY, CDR2 SVGAGI. V was shortened by 4 bases and J by 6 bases, with 13 bases between the two germline ends. This CDR3 has 14 residues. The CDR3 sequence: CASSSPDRGNEQFF. The CDR3, as DNA: TGTGCCAGCAGTTCTCCGGACAGAGGCAATGAGCAGTTCTTC.

This chain joins TRBV25-1 and TRBJ2-1; D remains unclear. The length of the CDR3 is 11 residues. Trimming removed 7 bases from V and 4 bases from J, with 5 bases in between. Germline loops: CDR1 MGHDK, CDR2 SYGVNS. The CDR3 DNA follows: TGTGCCAGCATAGAGTACAATGAGCAGTTCTTC. Its translation is CASIEYNEQFF.

The chain carries TRBV6-5 and TRBJ1-5; TRBD1 agrees at 7 bases. V shed 4 bases and J 4 bases; nucleotides not matched to a gene: 1. CDR3 size: 13 residues. The germline V gene encodes CDR1 MNHEY and CDR2 SVGAGI. In DNA form, the CDR3 reads TGTGCCAGCAGTTTACAGGGGAATCAGCCCCAGCATTTT. Its translation: CASSLQGNQPQHF.

The V call is TRBV28, the J call TRBJ2-2, with no clear D. The CDR3 is made up of 15 amino acids. Germline-derived CDR1 and CDR2 are MDHEN and SYDVKM. V dropped 0 bases and J dropped 0 bases, with 5 bases sitting between them. CDR3 nucleotide sequence: TGTGCCAGCAGTTTATGGCAGACGAACACCGGGGAGCTGTTTTTT. Amino acid sequence: CASSLWQTNTGELFF.

The chain recombines TRBV10-2 with TRBJ2-5, with TRBD2 matching over 8 bases. The length of the CDR3 is 13 residues. Germline-derived CDR1 and CDR2 are WSHSY and SAAADI. Trimming cost V 3 bases and J 5 bases; bases outside gene matches: 2. CDR3: CASSDPGGETQYF. As DNA, the CDR3 is TGCGCCAGCAGTGATCCGGGGGGGGAGACCCAGTACTTC.

The rearrangement joins TRBV6-2 or TRBV6-3 to TRBJ1-5; perhaps TRBD1 as D (6 bases). CDR1 is MNHEY, CDR2 SVGEGT, per germline. V lost 6 bases and J 5 bases, leaving 14 bases between the germline ends. The CDR3 length is 14 residues. The CDR3: CASSLRTADQPQHF. As DNA, the CDR3 is TGTGCCAGCAGCCTCAGGACAGCCGATCAGCCCCAGCATTTT.

The chain uses TRBV7-9 and TRBJ2-7; no firm D call. The CDR3 contains 15 residues. From germline, CDR1 is SEHNR and CDR2 FQNEAQ (reference sequence). The V end lost 5 bases, the J end lost 1 base, and 15 bases lay between the germline ends. CDR3 coding DNA: TGTGCCAGCAGCCCACAGTCAAAAGCTTCCTACGAGCAGTACTTC. Its translation: CASSPQSKASYEQYF.

The chain joins TRBV9 to TRBJ1-1; possibly TRBD1 for D (5 bases). The CDR3 length is 15 residues. Germline lookup yields CDR1 SGDLS and CDR2 YYNGEE. With 0 bases removed from V and 0 bases from J, the gap between germline ends came to 9 bases. The CDR3 DNA follows: TGTGCCAGCAGCGTAGGGGCAGGGATGAACACTGAAGCTTTCTTT. It is translated as CASSVGAGMNTEAFF.

This chain uses TRBV10-1 with TRBJ2-7; TRBD2 matches at 12 bases. The V segment lost 6 bases and the J segment 3 bases; nucleotides outside the gene matches: 3. The CDR3 sequence is 14 residues long. Germline CDR1 is WNHNN and CDR2 is SYGVQD (reference sequence). CDR3 residues: CASSPGLAGYEQYF. CDR3 bases: TGCGCCAGCAGCCCGGGACTAGCGGGCTACGAGCAGTACTTC.

The J gene is TRBJ2-7, the V gene TRBV21-1; the table names TRBD1, a call not compared with the DNA. TRBV21-1 is labeled a pseudogene. The CDR3 is 16 residues long. As DNA, the CDR3 is TGTGCCAGCAGCAAAAATGTCAGGACAGGGTACTACGAGCAGTACTTC. Amino acids: CASSKNVRTGYYEQYF.

The chain uses TRBV5-1 and TRBJ1-1, with D perhaps TRBD1 (5 bases). Trimming took off 4 bases at V and 7 bases at J, with 17 bases between the two ends. Germline-derived CDR1 and CDR2 are SGHRS and YFSETQ. This CDR3 is built from 14 residues. In DNA form, the CDR3 reads TGCGCCAGCAGCCCTGGACCGAGGGACGGTGAAGCTTTCTTT. Amino acid sequence: CASSPGPRDGEAFF.

The sample holds one count of this clone. The chain combines TRBV10-3 with TRBJ2-1; 8 nucleotides line up with TRBD1. The V segment lost 7 bases and the J segment 7 bases; nucleotides outside the gene matches: 12. This CDR3 has 15 amino acids. Germline CDR1 is ENHRY and CDR2 is SYGVKD. This chain's CDR3 is CAITRGQGARNEQFF. The DNA of the CDR3 is TGTGCCATCACTCGAGGGCAGGGGGCGCGTAATGAGCAGTTCTTC.

The V call is TRBV28, the J call TRBJ2-7; tentative D call: TRBD1 (5 bases). CDR1 is MDHEN and CDR2 is SYDVKM in the germline V gene. There are 14 residues in the CDR3. Trimming pared 1 base from V and 1 base from J, leaving 8 bases between. CDR3 coding DNA: TGTGCCAGCAGTTTATCAGGGCAGTCCTACGAGCAGTACTTC. Its translation is CASSLSGQSYEQYF.